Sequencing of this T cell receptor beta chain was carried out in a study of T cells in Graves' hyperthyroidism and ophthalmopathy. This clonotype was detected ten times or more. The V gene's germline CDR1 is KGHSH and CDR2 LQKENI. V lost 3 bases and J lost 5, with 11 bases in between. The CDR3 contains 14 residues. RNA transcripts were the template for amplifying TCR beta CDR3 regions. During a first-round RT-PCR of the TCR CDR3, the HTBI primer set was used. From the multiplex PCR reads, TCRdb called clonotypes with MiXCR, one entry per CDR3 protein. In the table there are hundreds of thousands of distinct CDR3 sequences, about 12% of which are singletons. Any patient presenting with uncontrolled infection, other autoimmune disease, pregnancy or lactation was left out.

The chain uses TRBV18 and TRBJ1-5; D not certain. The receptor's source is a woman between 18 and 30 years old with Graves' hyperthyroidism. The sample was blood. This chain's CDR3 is CASSPFGMHQPQHF. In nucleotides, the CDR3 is TGTGCCAGCTCACCCTTCGGCATGCATCAGCCCCAGCATTTT.